This T cell receptor (beta chain) was captured by sequencing in a study of early T cells in non-severe SARS-CoV-2 infection. Across the whole study: Sequencing of unsorted whole blood was done on bulk RNA, leaving chains unpaired. General study points: The study's VDJdb matching favored anti-spike CD8 responses and missed private and CD4 specificities.

This clonotype occurred many times. Antigen specificity is unknown. Each single cDNA molecule received a unique molecular identifier. Using its own MiXCR run on the 5' RACE reads, TCRdb lists one record per CDR3 protein. Here the sample spans tens of thousands of distinct CDR3 sequences, roughly 9.4% being singletons. Trimming shortened V by 2 bases and J by 10 bases, and 12 bases separated the two germline ends. This CDR3 is built from 14 residues. This chain uses TRBV12-3 or TRBV12-4 with TRBJ1-6, with a tentative D call TRBD1 (5 bases). The clonotype comes from an adult who was a healthcare worker with PCR-confirmed SARS-CoV-2 infection or an uninfected control (not recorded which). The specimen was whole blood. The DNA of the CDR3 is TGTGCCAGCAGTTTACGGGGCCAGAACTCACCCCTCCACTTT. Protein: CASSLRGQNSPLHF.